This T cell receptor (beta chain) derives from a study of blood T cell repertoires in COVID-19. The assay was immunoSEQ multiplex PCR, and TCRdb's table has in-frame clones only and misses some. The sample carries about 100,000 clones, approximately 86% recorded once. The study recruited people aged roughly 18 to 95 years across around 23 US areas. The receptor was isolated from a woman in her forties or fifties who had recovered from COVID-19. The sample taken for sequencing was PBMCs or T cells enriched from blood (not recorded which).

The CDR3 protein is CASSLSSRGQGTYSNQPQHF. DNA for the CDR3: TGTGCCAGCAGTTTATCTTCTCGGGGACAGGGGACTTATAGCAATCAGCCCCAGCATTTT. The chain has TRBV28 and TRBJ1-5; 10 bases line up with TRBD1. V was clipped by 1 base and J by 0 bases; unmatched bases: 12. The CDR3 spans 20 residues. Germline V gives CDR1 MDHEN, CDR2 SYDVKM.